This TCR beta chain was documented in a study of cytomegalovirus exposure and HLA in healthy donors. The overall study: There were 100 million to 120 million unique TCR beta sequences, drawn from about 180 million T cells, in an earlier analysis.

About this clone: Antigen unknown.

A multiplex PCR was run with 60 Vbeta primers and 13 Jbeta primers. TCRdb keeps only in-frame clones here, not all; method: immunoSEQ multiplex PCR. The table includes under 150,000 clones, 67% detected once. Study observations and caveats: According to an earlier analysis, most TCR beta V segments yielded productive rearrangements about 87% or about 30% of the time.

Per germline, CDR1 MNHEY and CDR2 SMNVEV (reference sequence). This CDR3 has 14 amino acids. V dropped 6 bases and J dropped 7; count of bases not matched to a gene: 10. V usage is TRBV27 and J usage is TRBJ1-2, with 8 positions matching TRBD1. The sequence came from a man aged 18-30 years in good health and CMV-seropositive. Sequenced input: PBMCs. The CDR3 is CASSPGTGSFGYTF. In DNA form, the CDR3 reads TGTGCCAGCAGCCCCGGGACAGGATCGTTTGGCTACACCTTC.